One T cell receptor beta chain is described in this entry. No antigen is known for it. Within one base of it there is no much larger clone, and no base qualities were kept. Profiling of TCR beta VDJ combinations and CDR3 sequences used genomic DNA as the template. TCR repertoire sequencing was run on an Illumina HiSeq 2000. Per the original workflow: TRBV/TRBJ rearrangement plots, CDR3 size and DJ length profiles, and Simpson's diversity index were used to evaluate the repertoires. Whichever DNA sequence was most abundant in the deep sequencing data was defined as the immunodominant clone. CDR3 amino acid sequences were screened for sharing across subjects and were compared with published repertoires and the VDJdb database. Using fastp at Q25 and MiXCR, TCRdb reprocessed the public reads and kept productive beta chains. Each entry merges the rows of one CDR3 protein and shows their most common DNA and genes. The V and J calls, along with clone size, are taken from TCRdb and not from the paper's own processing. In all, the sample holds roughly 61,000 distinct CDR3 sequences, and around 50% of those were seen once. The ten largest make up roughly 15% of the sample.

This entry belongs to a study of CD8+CD57+ T cells in acquired aplastic anemia (dated by TCRdb to 2017 to 2018). Regarding the complete study: On average, sorted CD4+ and CD8+ cells yielded 3.2 ug of extracted DNA, with a range of roughly 0.17 to 27.4 ug. CD8+CD57+ expansion was defined as a frequency above the mean frequency observed in healthy subjects. Study-wide findings and limitations: Between patients and healthy controls, no significant difference in CD8+ Simpson's diversity was found (P=0.060). Although 25 to 30 CD8+ CDR3 sequences were shared by patients and controls, these sequences appeared highly expressed in patients and within the immunodominant clones of patients.

The CDR3 starts with the cysteine, ends with the phenylalanine, and has 17 residues. Only the CDR3 portion is preserved as DNA: 51 bases, with reading frame beginning at the first base. Trimming takes 3 bases from V and 7 bases from J, and the germline ends sit 19 bases apart. The germline V gene (reference sequence) sets CDR1 to LNHNV and CDR2 to YYDKDF. Flow cytometry had shown CD8+CD57+ cell expansion in the patients selected for sequencing. Every patient had a diagnosis of severe acquired aplastic anemia based on International Study of Aplastic Anemia and Agranulocytosis and Camitta criteria. No therapy had been received by the patients at the time of blood sampling. TCR repertoires of sorted CD4+ and CD8+ blood T cells from severe aplastic anemia patients and healthy subjects were deep-sequenced in the study. In the USA, patient enrollment took place under clinicaltrials.gov protocols 00001620, 01623167, 00001397, 00071045, 00081523 and 00961064. Ficoll-Paque density gradient centrifugation was used to isolate peripheral blood mononuclear cells. Before DNA extraction, CD4+ and CD8+ T cells were sorted with FACS or magnetic beads.

The sequence was obtained from a human donor with aplastic anemia. The sequenced sample consisted of sorted CD4+, CD8+, or CD8+CD57+ T cells (not recorded which) from PBMCs. This receptor chain uses TRBV15 and TRBJ1-6; no D gene call is confident. The CDR3 reads as follows: CATSRRPVQAINSPLHF. The nucleotide sequence reads as follows: TGTGCCACCAGCAGGAGACCGGTTCAAGCTATAAATTCACCCCTCCACTTT.